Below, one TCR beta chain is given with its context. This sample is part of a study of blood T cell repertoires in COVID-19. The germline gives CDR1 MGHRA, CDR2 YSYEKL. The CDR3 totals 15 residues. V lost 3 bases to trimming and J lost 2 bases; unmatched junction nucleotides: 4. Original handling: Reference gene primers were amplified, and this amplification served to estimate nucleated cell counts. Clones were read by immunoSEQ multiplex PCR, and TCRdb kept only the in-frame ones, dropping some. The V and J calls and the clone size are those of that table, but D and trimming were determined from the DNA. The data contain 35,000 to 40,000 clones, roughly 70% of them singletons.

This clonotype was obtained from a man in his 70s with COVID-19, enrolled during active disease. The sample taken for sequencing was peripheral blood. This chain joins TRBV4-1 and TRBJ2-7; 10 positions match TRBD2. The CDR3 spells CASSQSGTSAYEQYF. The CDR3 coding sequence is TGCGCCAGCAGCCAGTCCGGGACTAGCGCCTACGAGCAGTACTTC.